The 20 T cell receptor beta chains presented below share a single source sample, sequenced in a study of shared clonotypes between healthy human individuals. Sequencing was performed with immunoSEQ multiplex PCR; in TCRdb, only in-frame clones are kept and a portion is missing. The sample carries around 500,000 clones, over 65% recorded once. Input material: PBMCs. These TCRs come from a woman aged 40 to 50 in good health. Some clones in this sample may be carry-over from other donors' samples.

CDR3 residues: CASSPPRASSYNEQFF. CDR3 in DNA: TGTGCCAGCAGTCCCCCTCGGGCTAGCTCCTACAATGAGCAGTTCTTC. The genes are TRBV27 and TRBJ2-1, with D hard to call. The CDR3 runs to 16 residues. V was pared by 5 bases and J by 0 bases, with 14 bases between. Germline-derived CDR1 and CDR2 are MNHEY and SMNVEV (reference sequence).

This chain uses TRBV7-3 with TRBJ2-3, with 7 positions matching TRBD2. CDR1 is SGHTA, CDR2 FQGTGA, per germline. The CDR3 contains 15 residues. V gave up 5 bases and J gave up 4 bases; unmatched junction bases: 9. The CDR3, as DNA: TGTGCCAGCAGCCCAGCGGGGCAGGGATCAGATACGCAGTATTTT. Protein sequence: CASSPAGQGSDTQYF.

This chain uses TRBV27 with TRBJ1-5; D uncertain. With 4 bases removed from V and 6 bases from J, the gap between germline ends came to 7 bases. The CDR3 loop spans 12 amino acids. CDR1 and CDR2 from the germline V gene are MNHEY and SMNVEV (reference sequence). CDR3 protein: CASSSDGQPQHF. The CDR3 nucleotides are TGTGCCAGCAGTTCCGACGGTCAGCCCCAGCATTTT.

The table lists this clone with a few counts. Additional DNA sequences in this sample encode the identical CDR3. This chain links TRBV18 with TRBJ2-1; the D is unclear. V lost 6 bases and J lost 3, with 9 bases in between. This CDR3 region has 13 residues. The germline V gene has CDR1 KGHSH and CDR2 LQKENI. The CDR3 is CASSGGSYNEQFF. The CDR3 DNA reads TGTGCCAGCTCTGGCGGAAGCTACAATGAGCAGTTCTTC.

As DNA, the CDR3 is TGTGCCAGCAGTCGGGCTAGCACAGATACGCAGTATTTT. This sequence encodes CASSRASTDTQYF. The chain is built from TRBV7-3 and TRBJ2-3; D is unresolved. Trimming took 6 bases from V and 0 from J, leaving 7 bases between them. CDR1 and CDR2 from the germline V gene are SGHTA and FQGTGA. CDR3 length: 13 amino acids. The variable domain in full, with the rest retrieved from reference TRBV7-3 and TRBJ2-3, is GAGVSQTPSNKVTEKGKYVELRCDPISGHTALYWYRQSLGQGPEFLIYFQGTGAADDSGLPNDRFFAVRPEGSVSTLKIQRTERGDSAVYLCASSRASTDTQYFGPGTRLTVL.

The V call is TRBV7-3, the J call TRBJ2-1; TRBD2 matches at 8 bases. The ends lost 2 bases at V and 7 bases at J; junction bases unmatched: 4. CDR3 length equals 14 residues. Germline CDR1 SGHTA, CDR2 FQGTGA. The CDR3 reads CASSLSGGVNEQFF. The CDR3 region has the DNA TGTGCCAGCAGCTTATCCGGGGGGGTAAATGAGCAGTTCTTC.

The chain joins TRBV27 to TRBJ1-1; D is unclear. CDR1 and CDR2 from the germline V gene are MNHEY and SMNVEV (reference sequence). Trimming took off 5 bases at V and 3 bases at J, with 10 bases between the two ends. The CDR3 is 13 residues long. Written as DNA, the CDR3 is TGTGCCAGCAGTCCCATACCGTACACTGAAGCTTTCTTT. It codes for CASSPIPYTEAFF.

This chain links TRBV18 with TRBJ2-3; 9 bases are shared with TRBD2. The CDR3 has 20 amino acids. Losses at the gene ends were 0 bases for V and 3 bases for J; bases not matched to a gene: 16. CDR1 and CDR2 (germline): KGHSH, LQKENI. DNA for the CDR3: TGTGCCAGCTCACCACCGATCGGGCGGGAGGGCCTATTATTGACAGATACGCAGTATTTT. It is translated as CASSPPIGREGLLLTDTQYF.

This chain joins TRBV11-2 and TRBJ1-6; tentatively, D is TRBD1 (6 bases). The CDR3 spans 16 residues. Per the germline V gene, CDR1 is SGHAT and CDR2 is FQNNGV. V was shortened by 1 base and J by 9 bases, with 16 bases between the two germline ends. The CDR3 nucleotides are TGTGCCAGCAGCTTAGTTGGGCAGGGGTTCACTTCACCCCTCCACTTT. Translation gives CASSLVGQGFTSPLHF.

This chain connects TRBV5-4 to TRBJ2-1, with D hard to call. This CDR3 region has 12 residues. Trimming removed 2 bases from V and 5 bases from J, with 5 bases in between. Germline assignment: CDR1 SGHNT and CDR2 YYREEE (reference sequence). CDR3 DNA: TGTGCCAGCAGCTTCTACAACAATGAGCAGTTCTTC. This translates into CASSFYNNEQFF.

The V and J genes are TRBV4-2 and TRBJ1-2; 8 bases fit TRBD1. Germline V gene data show CDR1 as LGHNA and CDR2 as YNFKEQ. The CDR3 spans 15 residues. J gave up 7 bases and V 3 bases, and 10 bases lay outside the gene matches. The DNA for the CDR3 is TGTGCCAGCAGCCAGGGGCTTGGACAGGGTTTTGGCTACACCTTC. Its translation is CASSQGLGQGFGYTF.

This clone came up a few times. The chain couples TRBV30 to TRBJ1-6, with a tentative D call TRBD1 (6 bases). Germline CDR1 is GTSNPN and CDR2 is SVGIG (reference sequence). This CDR3 spans 13 amino acids. Trimming removed 3 bases at V and 8 bases at J, with 11 bases between. Here the CDR3 reads CAWRGGPDSPLHF. The CDR3 DNA reads as TGTGCCTGGAGGGGGGGCCCAGATTCACCCCTCCACTTT.

The chain has TRBV29-1 and TRBJ1-5, with 10 bases fitting TRBD1. Germline-derived CDR1 and CDR2 are SQVTM and ANQGSEA. V lost 4 bases, J lost 8 bases, and 8 bases stayed unmatched. The CDR3 sequence is 14 residues long. The CDR3 sequence is CSVASGTGVKPQHF. For the CDR3, the DNA is TGCAGCGTTGCTTCCGGGACAGGGGTCAAGCCCCAGCATTTT.

This clone appeared a few times. V gene TRBV7-9 combines with J gene TRBJ2-7, with D possibly matching TRBD1 (5 bases). CDR1 and CDR2 from the germline V gene are SEHNR and FQNEAQ (reference sequence). The V end was cut by 5 bases, the J end by 2 bases, with 10 bases between. This CDR3 spans 13 amino acids. CDR3 loop: CASSPKGPYEQYF. The CDR3, as DNA: TGTGCCAGCAGCCCCAAGGGGCCCTACGAGCAGTACTTC.

This chain's CDR3 is CASSIARRSNYGYTF. CDR3 DNA: TGTGCCAGTAGTATAGCTCGGCGGTCAAACTATGGCTACACCTTC. The rearrangement links TRBV19 to TRBJ1-2, with no clear D. The CDR3 loop spans 15 amino acids. V lost 1 base and J 2 bases, leaving 11 bases between the germline ends. From germline, CDR1 is LNHDA and CDR2 SQIVND (reference sequence). Together with reference TRBV19 and TRBJ1-2, the CDR3 gives the full variable domain: DGGITQSPKYLFRKEGQNVTLSCEQNLNHDAMYWYRQDPGQGLRLIYYSQIVNDFQKGDIAEGYSVSREKKESFPLTVTSAQKNPTAFYLCASSIARRSNYGYTFGSGTRLTVV.

The CDR3 DNA follows: TGTGCCAGTAGTATGGACAGGCTCGACGAGCAGTACTTC. Its translation: CASSMDRLDEQYF. The genes are TRBV19 and TRBJ2-7; 7 bases align to TRBD1. J was trimmed by 5 bases and V by 3 bases; bases with no gene match: 4. Germline CDR1 LNHDA, CDR2 SQIVND (reference sequence). The CDR3 length is 13 residues.

This chain uses TRBV9 with TRBJ2-7; 12 bases fit TRBD2. Germline-derived CDR1 and CDR2 are SGDLS and YYNGEE. There are 15 residues in the CDR3. V was clipped by 0 bases and J by 7 bases; unmatched bases: 5. CDR3 sequence: CASSVGLAGVWEQYF. As DNA, the CDR3 is TGTGCCAGCAGCGTAGGACTAGCGGGAGTGTGGGAGCAGTACTTC.

This chain connects TRBV7-9 to TRBJ1-1; weak D call: TRBD1 (5 bases). The V gene lost 1 base and the J gene lost 7 bases, with 13 bases spanning the gap. The CDR3 runs to 14 residues. Looked up from germline, CDR1 is SEHNR and CDR2 is FQNEAQ (reference sequence). CDR3 nucleotide sequence: TGTGCCAGCAGCTTAGTGGGGGGAGAGGATGAAGCTTTCTTT. Amino acids: CASSLVGGEDEAFF.

The CDR3 loop reads CASSSVGTSYEQYF. CDR3 nucleotides: TGTGCCAGCAGTTCCGTCGGGACCTCTTACGAGCAGTACTTC. The chain combines TRBV28 with TRBJ2-7, with D possibly called TRBD1 or TRBD2 (5 bases each). The CDR3 spans 14 residues. The germline V and J ends were trimmed by 4 bases and 4 bases, with 14 bases remaining between them. Germline-derived CDR1 and CDR2 are MDHEN and SYDVKM.

The chain has TRBV6-6 and TRBJ2-5; 7 positions agree with TRBD1. Germline CDR1 reads MNHNY; CDR2 reads SVGAGI (reference sequence). The CDR3 has 16 amino acids. Unmatched junction bases numbered 8, after V lost 2 bases and J lost 2 bases. This chain's CDR3 is CASSYPRDRYQETQYF. CDR3 DNA sequence: TGTGCCAGCAGTTACCCTCGGGACAGATATCAAGAGACCCAGTACTTC.